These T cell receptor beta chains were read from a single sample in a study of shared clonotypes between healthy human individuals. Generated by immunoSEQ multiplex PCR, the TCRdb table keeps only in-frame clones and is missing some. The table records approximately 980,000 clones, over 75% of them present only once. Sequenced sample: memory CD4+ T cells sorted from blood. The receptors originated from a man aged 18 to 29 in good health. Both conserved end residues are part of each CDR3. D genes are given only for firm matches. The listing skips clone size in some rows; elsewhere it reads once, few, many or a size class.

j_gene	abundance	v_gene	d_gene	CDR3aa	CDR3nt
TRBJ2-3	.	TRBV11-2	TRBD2	CASSLAGGKADTQYF	TGTGCCAGCAGCCTAGCGGGGGGCAAGGCAGATACGCAGTATTTT
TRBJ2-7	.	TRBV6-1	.	CASSYRQDYEQYF	TGTGCCAGCAGTTATAGACAGGATTACGAGCAGTACTTC
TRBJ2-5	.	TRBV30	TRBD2	CAWSARTSGSETQYF	TGTGCCTGGAGTGCCAGGACTAGCGGGAGTGAGACCCAGTACTTC
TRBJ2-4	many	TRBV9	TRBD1	CASSDATGGQYF	TGTGCCAGCAGCGATGCTACAGGGGGACAGTACTTC
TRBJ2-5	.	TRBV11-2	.	CASSPRRSGETQYF	TGTGCCAGCAGCCCCCGCCGGTCCGGGGAGACCCAGTACTTC
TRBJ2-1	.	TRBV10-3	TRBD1	CAISADREQFF	TGTGCCATCAGTGCGGACAGGGAGCAGTTCTTC
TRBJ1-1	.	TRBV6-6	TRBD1	CASSYTSVQGAEAFF	TGTGCCAGCAGTTACACGTCCGTCCAGGGGGCTGAAGCTTTCTTT
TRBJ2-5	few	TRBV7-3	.	CASSLQGLGQETQYF	TGTGCCAGCAGCTTACAGGGGCTAGGTCAAGAGACCCAGTACTTC
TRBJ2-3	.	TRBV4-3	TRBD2	CASSQEISGRGRGTDTQYF	TGCGCCAGCAGCCAAGAAATTAGCGGGAGGGGTAGAGGCACAGATACGCAGTATTTT
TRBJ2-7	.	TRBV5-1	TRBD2	CASSSRTSGIGHEQYF	TGCGCCAGCAGCTCACGGACTAGCGGGATTGGTCACGAGCAGTACTTC
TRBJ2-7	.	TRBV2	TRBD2	CASGDRTSGRVGEQYF	TGTGCCAGCGGGGACCGGACTAGCGGGAGGGTTGGCGAGCAGTACTTC
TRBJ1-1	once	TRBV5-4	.	CASSLNSGLNTEAFF	TGTGCCAGCAGCTTGAATTCGGGGCTGAACACTGAAGCTTTCTTT
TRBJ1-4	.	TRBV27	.	CASSLGGERLGKLFF	TGTGCCAGCAGTTTAGGGGGAGAAAGGTTGGGAAAACTGTTTTTT
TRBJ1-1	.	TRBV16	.	CASSLNTAGREAFF	TGTGCCAGCAGCCTAAACACAGCGGGCCGGGAAGCTTTCTTT
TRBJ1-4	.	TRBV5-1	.	CASSVGKGGEKLFF	TGCGCCAGCAGTGTTGGGAAGGGTGGTGAAAAACTGTTTTTT
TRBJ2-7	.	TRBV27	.	CASRNLDGAYEQYF	TGTGCCAGCAGAAACTTAGACGGCGCCTACGAGCAGTACTTC
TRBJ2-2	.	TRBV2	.	CASKGAENTGELFF	TGTGCCAGCAAAGGTGCAGAGAACACCGGGGAGCTGTTTTTT
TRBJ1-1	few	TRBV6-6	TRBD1	CASVRDRGGTEAFF	TGTGCCAGCGTCCGGGACAGGGGAGGAACTGAAGCTTTCTTT
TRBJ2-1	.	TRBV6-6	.	CASNKGSAYNEQFF	TGTGCCAGCAATAAAGGGAGCGCCTACAATGAGCAGTTCTTC
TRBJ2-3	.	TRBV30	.	CAWSQGFTDTQYF	TGTGCCTGGAGCCAGGGCTTCACAGATACGCAGTATTTT
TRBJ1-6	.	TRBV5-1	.	CASSFGTKNSPLHF	TGCGCCAGCAGCTTTGGGACAAAGAATTCACCCCTCCACTTT
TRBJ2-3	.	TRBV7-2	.	CASGTGQPQYF	TGTGCCAGCGGGACGGGCCAGCCGCAGTATTTT
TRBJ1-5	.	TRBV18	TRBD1	CASSPGQGLTQPQHF	TGTGCCAGCTCACCGGGACAGGGCTTGACTCAGCCCCAGCATTTT
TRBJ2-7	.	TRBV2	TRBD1	CASRATGAKEQYF	TGTGCCAGCAGGGCGACAGGGGCGAAAGAGCAGTACTTC
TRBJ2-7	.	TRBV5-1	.	CASSADTTSYEQYF	TGCGCCAGCAGCGCCGACACGACTTCCTACGAGCAGTACTTC
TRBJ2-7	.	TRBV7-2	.	CASSLGSVEQYF	TGTGCCAGCAGCTTAGGAAGTGTCGAGCAGTACTTC
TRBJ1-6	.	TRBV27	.	CASSLSNRVSSYNSPLHF	TGTGCCAGCAGTTTATCGAACCGGGTGAGCTCCTATAATTCACCCCTCCACTTT
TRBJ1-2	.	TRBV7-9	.	CASSLWGRGYTF	TGTGCCAGCAGCTTATGGGGAAGAGGCTACACCTTC
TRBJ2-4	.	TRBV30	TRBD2	CAWSVKGRDIQYF	TGTGCCTGGAGTGTCAAGGGGAGGGACATTCAGTACTTC
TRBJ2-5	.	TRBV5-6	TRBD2	CASSLALAGGQETQYF	TGTGCCAGCAGCTTAGCGCTAGCGGGGGGACAAGAGACCCAGTACTTC
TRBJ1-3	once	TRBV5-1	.	CASSLNGGYTIYF	TGCGCCAGCAGCTTGAATGGGGGATACACCATATATTTT
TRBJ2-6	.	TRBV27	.	CASSLFWGTSSGANVLTF	TGTGCCAGCAGTTTATTTTGGGGGACGAGCTCTGGGGCCAACGTCCTGACTTTC
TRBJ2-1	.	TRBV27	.	CASAHSPRHNEQFF	TGTGCCAGCGCTCACTCTCCTAGGCACAATGAGCAGTTCTTC
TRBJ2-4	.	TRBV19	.	CASSIDGPARIAKNIQYF	TGTGCCAGTAGTATAGATGGTCCGGCCAGGATAGCCAAAAACATTCAGTACTTC
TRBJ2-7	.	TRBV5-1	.	CASSLETAPSYEQYF	TGTGCCAGCAGCTTGGAGACCGCTCCGAGCTACGAGCAGTACTTC
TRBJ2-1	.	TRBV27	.	CASSFLGWEQFF	TGTGCCAGCAGTTTCCTGGGTTGGGAGCAGTTCTTC
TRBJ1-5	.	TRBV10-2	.	CASSQAPTQPQHF	TGCGCCAGCAGCCAAGCCCCCACTCAGCCCCAGCATTTT
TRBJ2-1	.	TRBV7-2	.	CASSLSGTGYNEQFF	TGTGCCAGCAGCTTATCCGGGACGGGCTACAATGAGCAGTTCTTC
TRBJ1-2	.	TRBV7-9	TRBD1	CASTLLGDRGNSATF	TGTGCCAGCACCTTACTCGGGGACAGGGGGAACTCAGCTACCTTC
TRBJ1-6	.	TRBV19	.	CASSMNAGGRAGSPLHF	TGTGCCAGTAGTATGAACGCGGGTGGCAGGGCTGGCTCACCCCTCCACTTT
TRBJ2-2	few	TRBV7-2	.	CASSLGRLGNTGELFF	TGTGCCAGCAGCTTAGGGCGACTAGGGAACACCGGGGAGCTGTTTTTT
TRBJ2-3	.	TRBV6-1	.	CASSGRLGSTDTQYF	TGTGCCAGCAGTGGACGACTAGGAAGCACAGATACGCAGTATTTT
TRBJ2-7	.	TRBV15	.	CATSETGFSSYEQYF	TGTGCCACCAGCGAGACTGGGTTTAGCTCCTACGAGCAGTACTTC
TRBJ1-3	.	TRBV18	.	CASSPSNSGNTIYF	TGTGCCAGCTCACCTAGTAACTCTGGAAACACCATATATTTT
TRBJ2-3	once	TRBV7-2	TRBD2	CASSLGTSGRALDTQYF	TGTGCCAGCAGCTTAGGGACTAGCGGGAGGGCCTTGGATACGCAGTATTTT
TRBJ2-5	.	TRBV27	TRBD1	CATTEGGPLQTQYF	TGTGCCACGACTGAAGGGGGCCCTCTCCAGACCCAGTACTTC
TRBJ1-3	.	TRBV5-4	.	CASSLWGPGNTIYF	TGTGCCAGCAGCTTGTGGGGGCCGGGAAACACCATATATTTT
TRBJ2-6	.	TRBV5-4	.	CASSFGRVRSGANVLTF	TGTGCCAGCAGCTTCGGCAGGGTACGCTCTGGGGCCAACGTCCTGACTTTC